This entry features one T cell receptor beta chain sequence. No antigen is known for it. No much larger clonotype is one base removed from it; base qualities were not supplied. These data originate in a study of T cells in Graves' hyperthyroidism and ophthalmopathy (dated by TCRdb to about 2019). A note on the overall study: Peripheral blood samples were taken at initial diagnosis, before any treatment was given. After sampling, hyperthyroidism patients received methimazole starting at 30 mg daily, and ophthalmopathy patients received high-dose intravenous methylprednisolone. The paper reports TCR Vbeta CDR3 sequencing of approximately 130 peripheral blood samples: 43 ophthalmopathy, under 80 hyperthyroidism and around 17 progressor patients. An independent validation cohort of around 20 hyperthyroidism patients and about 16 patients who later progressed to ophthalmopathy tested prospective prediction of ophthalmopathy. In several Graves' hyperthyroidism patients, the study also compared T-cell repertoires from thyroid tissue with T-cell repertoires from blood. To identify TCR V-J signatures that set the groups apart, the researchers used a discovery cohort of about a hundred patients, made up of 40 to 45 with Graves' ophthalmopathy and 57 with stable Graves' hyperthyroidism. The 100 or so discovery patients were randomly split 7:3 into training and test sets.

Points the paper makes about the study in general: In validation, the model predicted progression to ophthalmopathy with about 71% sensitivity and roughly 72% specificity, a median of around 6.6 months before onset. Sample size was not statistically predetermined, and blinding of investigators to group allocation was not performed. Ophthalmopathy was separated from stable hyperthyroidism by a 13 V-J signature model, with around 90% sensitivity and roughly 81% specificity obtained in cross-validation and 80%/75% obtained in testing. Most expanded thyroid clonotypes (frequency above 0.001) were also found in blood, which suggests that blood repertoires may mirror thyroid immune responses.

TCR beta CDR3 regions were amplified from RNA transcripts. A first-round RT-PCR of the TCR CDR3 used the HTBI primer set with the Qiagen OneStep RT-PCR kit. The libraries were constructed in a second round of multiplex PCR and then size-selected and purified. Sequencing of the libraries was done on an Illumina HiSeq2000 using paired-end 100 bp reads. Processing in the source paper ran as follows. Raw data were processed with SOAPnuke, discarding reads with adapters, uncalled bases, mean Phred below 15, or no exact constant-primer or identifier match. COPE v1.2.5 was used to merge high-quality paired reads, and clonotypes were defined as unique nucleotide sequences. Clonotypes were aligned to IMGT TRBV, TRBD and TRBJ reference segments using MiTCR v1.1. Only V-J combinations with frequency above 0.0001, covering about 99% of repertoires, were analysed. A TCS score was defined as the ratio between F50 (clonal expansion) and ExV (chaos), using BLOSUM62-based TCRdist between CDR3 peptides within each V-J. Welch's t-statistics and random forest reduced 514 V-J features to roughly 13, which were used in a naive Bayes classifier (R e1071). TCRdb reprocessed the public reads (quality trimming at Q25 with fastp, clone calling with MiXCR) and kept in-frame beta chains. CDR3 protein sequences are deduplicated, and each keeps its most common genes and DNA. The V and J calls and clone size come from TCRdb's table, not from the authors' own analysis. The sample has about 600,000 distinct CDR3 sequences on record, around 14% of them singletons. Around 7% of the sample belongs to the ten largest clones.

The cysteine opens and the phenylalanine closes a CDR3 of 15 amino acids. The kept DNA is CDR3 alone, 45 bases in frame from the first base. V lost 3 bases and J lost 11 bases, and the count of bases not matched to a germline gene is 13. The germline V gene supplies CDR1 KGHSH and CDR2 LQKENI. Ophthalmopathy patients had moderately to severely active disease, Clinical Activity Score of at least 3, NOSPECS grade of at least 4, and duration under 3 months. The study excluded patients with uncontrolled infections, other autoimmune diseases, pregnancy or lactation. Diagnoses were established on the basis of clinical symptoms, serum thyroxine and TRAb, thyroid ultrasound, and orbital computed tomography. Ficoll-Paque density gradient centrifugation was used to isolate PBMCs from around 10 ml of fresh peripheral blood. Trizol reagent was used to extract total RNA, and RNA quality was then checked on an Agilent 2100 Bioanalyzer.

The sequence links TRBV18 to TRBJ1-3; TRBD1 agrees with 7 junctional bases. The specimen was blood. This TCR came from a woman between 18 and 29 years old with Graves' ophthalmopathy. The CDR3 protein is CASSPRDSRSDAIYF. The sequenced DNA is TGTGCCAGCTCACCGCGGGACAGTAGGTCGGACGCCATATATTTT.